The 7 T cell receptor beta chains below all came from one sample that was sequenced in a study of blood T cells in healthy people across ages. The second PCR ran about 6 to 12 cycles with a sample-barcoded 5' primer and J-beta primers. TCRdb reprocessed the 5' RACE reads via MiXCR and lists one record per CDR3 protein. The top ten hold 20% to 25% of the sample, which has 1.8 million or so distinct CDR3 sequences, 39% seen once. Sequenced: blood. The receptor set was obtained from a human donor in good health.

The V gene is TRBV5-1, the J gene TRBJ2-1; 9 bases align to TRBD1. The CDR3 is 16 residues long. Germline V CDR1 and CDR2: SGHRS, YFSETQ. Trimming at V came to 0 bases and at J to 5 bases, leaving 6 bases not matched to a gene. The chain's CDR3 is CASSLDGTGTNNEQFF. The CDR3 coding sequence is TGCGCCAGCAGCTTGGATGGGACAGGGACCAACAATGAGCAGTTCTTC.

The rearrangement uses TRBV12-3 or TRBV12-4 and TRBJ1-2, with TRBD1 as a possible D gene (5 bases). Trimming shortened V by 6 bases and J by 4 bases, and 9 bases separated the two germline ends. The CDR3 contains 12 residues. The CDR3 loop reads CASRGQIYGYTF. The CDR3 bases are TGTGCCAGCAGGGGGCAGATCTATGGCTACACCTTC.

This clonotype has a handful of counts. The chain has TRBV19 and TRBJ2-5; no definite D call. The tail of the sequence fits TRBJ2-7 better, so the J call may be wrong. The germline gives CDR1 LNHDA, CDR2 SQIVND (reference sequence). The CDR3 is 13 residues long. CDR3 DNA: TGTGCCAGTACGGGCAGAACTCCCTACGAGCAGTACTTC. Amino acid sequence: CASTGRTPYEQYF.

The chain links TRBV6-2 or TRBV6-3 to TRBJ1-2; a weak D match, TRBD1 (6 bases). The ends were cut back, 5 bases at V and 1 base at J, with 23 bases in the middle. The germline gives CDR1 MNHEY, CDR2 SVGEGT. CDR3 size: 18 residues. CDR3 bases: TGTGCCAGCAGTACTCGATTTACCGGGACAAGAAGTAACTATGGCTACACCTTC. It yields the protein CASSTRFTGTRSNYGYTF.

The V and J genes are TRBV9 and TRBJ1-6; 8 bases fit TRBD1. Germline loops: CDR1 SGDLS, CDR2 YYNGEE. The CDR3 spans 16 residues. Germline trimming cut 3 bases from V and 4 bases from J; bases unmatched to any gene: 6. The CDR3 nucleotides read TGTGCCAGCAGCGCAGGGGGCGGCGAGTATAATTCACCCCTCCACTTT. Its translation is CASSAGGGEYNSPLHF.

V is TRBV20-1 and J is TRBJ1-4; D is unresolved. This CDR3 comprises 13 residues. Deletions cut 5 bases from V and 9 bases from J, with 16 bases between. Germline V gene data show CDR1 as DFQATT and CDR2 as SNEGSKA (reference sequence). The CDR3 spells CSACGDPGKKLFF. CDR3 nucleotide sequence: TGCAGTGCTTGTGGTGATCCGGGGAAAAAACTGTTTTTT.

This clonotype occurred a few times. The chain links TRBV20-1 to TRBJ1-5; D might be TRBD1 (6 bases). The CDR3 spans 14 residues. The V and J ends lost 2 bases and 0 bases respectively, with 8 bases between them. The germline gives CDR1 DFQATT, CDR2 SNEGSKA (reference sequence). CDR3 nucleotide sequence: TGCAGTGCTAGACCGACAGGTAGCAATCAGCCCCAGCATTTT. This translates into CSARPTGSNQPQHF.